Each of the 7 T cell receptor beta chains below was sequenced from the same sample in a study of a mutant IDH1 vaccine in newly diagnosed glioma. These receptors are not linked to any known antigen. Time point: week 35, safety follow-up. Doses of 300 ug of mutant IDH1 20-mer peptide were given with topical imiquimod. The repertoire was sequenced with immunoSEQ multiplex PCR; TCRdb's copy has only in-frame clones and lacks some. The sample comprises over 60,000 clones, roughly 80% of which are singletons, and 5.4% rests with the top ten. This sample comprised PBMCs, obtained from a glioma patient whose treatment included an IDH1 peptide vaccine. The receptors originated from a man aged 35 to 55 with glioma.

This clone has a handful of counts. V is TRBV13 and J is TRBJ1-5; D is unclear. From germline, CDR1 is PRHDT and CDR2 FYEKMQ (reference sequence). The CDR3 is 14 amino acids. Between the trimmed V and J ends, which lost 0 bases and 3 bases, there was a span of 6 bases. In nucleotides, the CDR3 is TGTGCCAGCAGCTTAGGGCGGGACAATCAGCCCCAGCATTTT. Translating gives CASSLGRDNQPQHF.

The V gene is TRBV7-9, the J gene TRBJ2-3, with a weak D call TRBD2 (6 bases). Germline V gives CDR1 SEHNR, CDR2 FQNEAQ (reference sequence). V lost 5 bases, J lost 1 base, and 16 bases lay in between. The CDR3 sequence is 16 residues long. The CDR3 nucleotides read TGTGCCAGCAGCCCCTGGGGTGTAGCGGGCACAGATACGCAGTATTTT. Protein product: CASSPWGVAGTDTQYF.

This chain connects TRBV28 to TRBJ2-7, with 7 bases fitting TRBD2. V was pared by 9 bases and J by 2 bases, with 13 bases of the junction left unmatched. CDR3 size: 15 residues. Germline CDR1 is MDHEN and CDR2 is SYDVKM. CDR3 coding DNA: TGTGCCAGTCCGCCGTCCGGGGGGTCTACCTACGAGCAGTACTTC. Amino acid sequence: CASPPSGGSTYEQYF.

The rearrangement uses TRBV5-6 and TRBJ2-2; 9 nucleotides align to TRBD1. Per the germline V gene, CDR1 is SGHDT and CDR2 is YYEEEE. CDR3 length: 14 residues. Unmatched junction bases numbered 2, after V lost 4 bases and J lost 4 bases. Written as DNA, the CDR3 is TGTGCCAGCAGCCGACAGGGGGGCACCGGGGAGCTGTTTTTT. Translation: CASSRQGGTGELFF.

The chain uses TRBV5-1 and TRBJ2-7; D is possibly TRBD2 (6 bases). Trimming removed 5 bases at V and 0 bases at J, with 15 bases between. Germline V gives CDR1 SGHRS, CDR2 YFSETQ. The CDR3 is made up of 15 amino acids. CDR3 coding DNA: TGCGCCAGCAGTCCTAGCGCCACGAGCTCCTACGAGCAGTACTTC. Its translation: CASSPSATSSYEQYF. Supplemented by reference TRBV5-1 and TRBJ2-7, the full variable domain reads KAGVTQTPRYLIKTRGQQVTLSCSPISGHRSVSWYQQTPGQGLQFLFEYFSETQRNKGNFPGRFSGRQFSNSRSEMNVSTLELGDSALYLCASSPSATSSYEQYFGPGTRLTVT.

This sequence joins TRBV5-1 and TRBJ2-7, with no clear D. The CDR3 covers 14 residues. The V end lost 4 bases, the J end lost 2 bases, and 13 bases lay between the germline ends. CDR1 and CDR2 from the germline V gene are SGHRS and YFSETQ. CDR3 DNA sequence: TGCGCCAGCAGCCCCCGTGGCCCTACCTACGAGCAGTACTTC. It specifies CASSPRGPTYEQYF.

J is TRBJ2-7 and V is TRBV28; the match to TRBD2 covers 7 bases. The J segment lost 6 bases and the V segment lost 1 base, leaving 9 bases of the junction unmatched. This CDR3 is built from 15 residues. Germline V gives CDR1 MDHEN, CDR2 SYDVKM. The DNA of the CDR3 is TGTGCCAGCAGTTTATCCGGGGGAGGGGAAAGCGAGCAGTACTTC. Translation gives CASSLSGGGESEQYF.